This TCR beta chain originates from a study of blood T cell repertoires in COVID-19. Study overall: Samples taken during acute and convalescent COVID-19 were collected in the United States, Italy and Spain.

Adults between roughly 18 and 89 years of age took part from 24 US areas. Cohort placement rested on clinical history that participants reported themselves. Repertoires were generated with immunoSEQ multiplex PCR, while TCRdb's copy carries only in-frame clones and drops some. The data show about 280,000 clones, 85% seen once. The CDR3 length is 18 residues. CDR1 is MGHRA and CDR2 is YSYEKL in the germline V gene. The trim removed 1 base at V and 1 base at J, leaving 7 bases unmatched. The TCR sequence derives from a woman in her forties or fifties who had recovered from COVID-19. The chain is built from TRBV4-1 and TRBJ2-2; TRBD2 aligns across 9 bases. The specimen sequenced was PBMCs or T cells enriched from blood (not recorded which). CDR3 in DNA: TGCGCCAGCAGCCAAGGGCTAGCGGGGTTACTGAACACCGGGGAGCTGTTTTTT. It translates to CASSQGLAGLLNTGELFF.